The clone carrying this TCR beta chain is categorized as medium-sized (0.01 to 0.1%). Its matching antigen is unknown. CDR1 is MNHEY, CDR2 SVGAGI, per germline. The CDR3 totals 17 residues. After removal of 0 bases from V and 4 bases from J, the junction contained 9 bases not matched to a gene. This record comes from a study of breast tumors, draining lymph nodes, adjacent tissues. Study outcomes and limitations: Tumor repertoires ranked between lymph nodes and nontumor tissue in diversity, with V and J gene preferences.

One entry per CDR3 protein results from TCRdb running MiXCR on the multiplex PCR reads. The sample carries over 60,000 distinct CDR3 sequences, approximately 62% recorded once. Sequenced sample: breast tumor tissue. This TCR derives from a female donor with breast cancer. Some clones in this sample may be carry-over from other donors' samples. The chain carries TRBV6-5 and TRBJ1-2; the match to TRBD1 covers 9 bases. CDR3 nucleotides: TGTGCCAGCAGTTACTCGGTGACAGGGGGATCCCTCTATGGCTACACCTTC. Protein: CASSYSVTGGSLYGYTF.